This TCR beta chain was captured by sequencing in a study of monozygotic twins with inflammatory bowel disease. The length of the CDR3 is 16 residues. Germline values: CDR1 SGHVS, CDR2 FNYEAQ. From the 5' RACE reads, TCRdb lists one entry per CDR3 protein and no DNA. This table lists some 440,000 distinct CDR3 sequences. This chain links TRBV7-6 with TRBJ2-5. The clonotype comes from a human donor with ulcerative colitis or Crohn's disease, or a healthy co-twin of an affected twin (not recorded which). The material sequenced was blood. CDR3 loop: CASSSQPTGDQETQYF.